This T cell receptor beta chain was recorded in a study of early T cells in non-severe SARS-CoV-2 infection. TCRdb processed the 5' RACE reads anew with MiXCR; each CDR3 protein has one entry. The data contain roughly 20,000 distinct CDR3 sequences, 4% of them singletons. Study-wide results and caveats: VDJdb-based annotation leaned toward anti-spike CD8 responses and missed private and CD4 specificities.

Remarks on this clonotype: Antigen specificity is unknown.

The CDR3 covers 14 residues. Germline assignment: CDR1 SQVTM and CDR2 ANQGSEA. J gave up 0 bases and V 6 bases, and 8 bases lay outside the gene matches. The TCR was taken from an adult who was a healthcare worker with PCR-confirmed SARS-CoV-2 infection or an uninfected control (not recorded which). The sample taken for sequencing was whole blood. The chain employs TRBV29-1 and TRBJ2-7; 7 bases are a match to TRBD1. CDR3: CSVRWAGGSYEQYF. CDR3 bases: TGCAGCGTCCGGTGGGCAGGGGGCTCCTACGAGCAGTACTTC.